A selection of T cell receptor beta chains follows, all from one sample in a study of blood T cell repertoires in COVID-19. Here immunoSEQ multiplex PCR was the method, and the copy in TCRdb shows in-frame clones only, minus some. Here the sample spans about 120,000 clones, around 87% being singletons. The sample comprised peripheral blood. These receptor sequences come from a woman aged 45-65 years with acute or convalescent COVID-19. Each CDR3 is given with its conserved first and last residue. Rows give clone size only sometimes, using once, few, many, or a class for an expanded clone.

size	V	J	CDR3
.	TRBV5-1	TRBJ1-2	CASSSAPGQGISNYGYTF
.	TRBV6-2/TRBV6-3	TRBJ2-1	CASSQGLAGHEQFF
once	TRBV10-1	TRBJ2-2	CASSGAGTGELFF
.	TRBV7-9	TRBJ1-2	CASSLLGQDYGYTF
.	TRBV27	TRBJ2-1	CASSLMVATYNEQFF
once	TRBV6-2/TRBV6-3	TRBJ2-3	CASSSERGETDTQYF
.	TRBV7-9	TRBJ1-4	CASSLVDSANEKLFF
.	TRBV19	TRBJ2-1	CASSLGLAPNEQFF
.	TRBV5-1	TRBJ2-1	CASTTTGGGYNEQFF
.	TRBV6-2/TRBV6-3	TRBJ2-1	CASSYSGGGAFEQFF
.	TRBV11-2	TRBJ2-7	CASSLGTSGRGYEQYF
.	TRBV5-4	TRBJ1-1	CASSFTVNTEAFF
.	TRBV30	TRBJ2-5	CAWSSPGTGMQTQYF
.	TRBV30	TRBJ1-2	CACRRQGGANYGYTF
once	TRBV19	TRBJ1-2	CASRQGRGYTF